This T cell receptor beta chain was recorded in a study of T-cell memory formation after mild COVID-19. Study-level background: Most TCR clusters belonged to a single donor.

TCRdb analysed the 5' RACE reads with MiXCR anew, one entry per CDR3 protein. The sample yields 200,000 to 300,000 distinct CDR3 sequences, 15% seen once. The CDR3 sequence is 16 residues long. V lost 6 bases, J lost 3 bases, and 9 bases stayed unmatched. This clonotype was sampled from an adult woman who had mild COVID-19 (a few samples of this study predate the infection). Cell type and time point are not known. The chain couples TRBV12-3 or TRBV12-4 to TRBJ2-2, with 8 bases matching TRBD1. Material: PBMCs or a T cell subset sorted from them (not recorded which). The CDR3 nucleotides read TGTGCCAGCAGACCCGGACAGGGAAGGCACACCGGGGAGCTGTTTTTT. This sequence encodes CASRPGQGRHTGELFF.